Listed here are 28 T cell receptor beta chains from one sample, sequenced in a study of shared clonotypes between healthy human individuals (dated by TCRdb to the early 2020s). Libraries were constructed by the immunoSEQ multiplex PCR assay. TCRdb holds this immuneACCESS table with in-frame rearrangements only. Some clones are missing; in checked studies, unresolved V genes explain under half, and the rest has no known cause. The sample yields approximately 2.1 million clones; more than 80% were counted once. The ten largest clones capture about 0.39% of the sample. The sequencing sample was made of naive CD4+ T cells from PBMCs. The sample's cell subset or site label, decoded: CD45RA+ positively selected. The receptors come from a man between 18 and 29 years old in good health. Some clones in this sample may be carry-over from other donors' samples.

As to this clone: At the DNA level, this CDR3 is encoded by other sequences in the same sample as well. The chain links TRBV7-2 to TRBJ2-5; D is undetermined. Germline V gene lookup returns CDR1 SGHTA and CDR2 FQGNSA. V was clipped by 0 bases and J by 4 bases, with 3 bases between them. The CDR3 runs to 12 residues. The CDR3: CASSLALETQYF. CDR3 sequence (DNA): TGTGCCAGCAGCTTAGCCCTAGAGACCCAGTACTTC.

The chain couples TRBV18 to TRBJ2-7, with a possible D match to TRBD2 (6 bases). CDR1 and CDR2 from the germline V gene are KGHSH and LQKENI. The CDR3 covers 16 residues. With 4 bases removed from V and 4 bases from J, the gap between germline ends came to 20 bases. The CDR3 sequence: CASSRGEQAGLYEQYF. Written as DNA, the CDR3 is TGTGCCAGCTCACGGGGGGAACAGGCCGGCCTTTACGAGCAGTACTTC.

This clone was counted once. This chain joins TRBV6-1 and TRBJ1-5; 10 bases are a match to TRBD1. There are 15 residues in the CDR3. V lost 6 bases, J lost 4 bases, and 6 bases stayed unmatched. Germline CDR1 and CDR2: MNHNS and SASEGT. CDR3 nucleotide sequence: TGTGCCAGCAGGGAGGGACAGGGGTTGAATCAGCCCCAGCATTTT. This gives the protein CASREGQGLNQPQHF.

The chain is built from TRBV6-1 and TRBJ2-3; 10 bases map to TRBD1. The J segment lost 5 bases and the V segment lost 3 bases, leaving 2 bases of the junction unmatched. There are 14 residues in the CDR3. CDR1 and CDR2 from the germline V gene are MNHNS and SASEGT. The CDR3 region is CASSEGQGRDTQYF. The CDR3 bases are TGTGCCAGCAGTGAGGGACAGGGGAGAGATACGCAGTATTTT.

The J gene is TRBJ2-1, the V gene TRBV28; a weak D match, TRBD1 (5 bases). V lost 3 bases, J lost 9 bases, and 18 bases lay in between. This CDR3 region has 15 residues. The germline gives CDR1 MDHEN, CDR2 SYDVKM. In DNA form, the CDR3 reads TGTGCCAGCAGTTTTTGGACGGGCCCCCAGGGTGAGCAGTTCTTC. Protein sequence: CASSFWTGPQGEQFF.

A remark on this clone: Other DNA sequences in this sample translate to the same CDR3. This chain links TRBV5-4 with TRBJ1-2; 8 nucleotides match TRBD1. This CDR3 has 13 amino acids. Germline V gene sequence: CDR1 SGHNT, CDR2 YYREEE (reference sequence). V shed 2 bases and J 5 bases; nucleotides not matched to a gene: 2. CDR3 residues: CASSFGQGYGYTF. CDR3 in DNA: TGTGCCAGCAGCTTCGGACAGGGTTATGGCTACACCTTC.

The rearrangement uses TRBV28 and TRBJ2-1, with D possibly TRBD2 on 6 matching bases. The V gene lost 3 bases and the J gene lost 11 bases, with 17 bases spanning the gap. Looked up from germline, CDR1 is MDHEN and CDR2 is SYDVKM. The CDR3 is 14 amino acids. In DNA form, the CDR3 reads TGTGCCAGCAGTTTGTTCGGGGGTAAGGTCCAGCAGTTCTTC. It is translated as CASSLFGGKVQQFF.

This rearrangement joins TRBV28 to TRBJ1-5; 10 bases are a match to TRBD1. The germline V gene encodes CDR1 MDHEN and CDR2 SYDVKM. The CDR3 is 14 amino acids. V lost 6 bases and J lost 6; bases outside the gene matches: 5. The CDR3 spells CASRTGQGSQPQHF. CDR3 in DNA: TGTGCCAGCAGGACGGGACAGGGGTCTCAGCCCCAGCATTTT.

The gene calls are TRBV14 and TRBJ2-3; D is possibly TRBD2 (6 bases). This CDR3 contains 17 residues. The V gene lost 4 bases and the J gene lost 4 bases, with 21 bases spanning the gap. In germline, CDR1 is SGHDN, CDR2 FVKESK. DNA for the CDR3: TGTGCCAGCAGCCCGGAGGGAGTGGTCCCGGGGGCAGATACGCAGTATTTT. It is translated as CASSPEGVVPGADTQYF.

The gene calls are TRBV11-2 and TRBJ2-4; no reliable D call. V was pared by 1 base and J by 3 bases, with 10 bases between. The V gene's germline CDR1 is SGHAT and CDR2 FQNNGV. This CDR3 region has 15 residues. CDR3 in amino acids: CASSLVDPGKNIQYF. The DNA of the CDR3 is TGTGCCAGCAGCTTAGTTGATCCAGGCAAAAACATTCAGTACTTC.

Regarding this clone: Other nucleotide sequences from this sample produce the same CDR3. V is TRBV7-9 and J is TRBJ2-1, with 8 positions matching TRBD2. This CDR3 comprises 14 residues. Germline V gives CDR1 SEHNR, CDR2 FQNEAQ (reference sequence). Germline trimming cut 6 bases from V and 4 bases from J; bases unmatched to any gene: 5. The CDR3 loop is CASSLTSGYNEQFF. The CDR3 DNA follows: TGTGCCAGCAGTCTAACTAGCGGTTACAATGAGCAGTTCTTC.

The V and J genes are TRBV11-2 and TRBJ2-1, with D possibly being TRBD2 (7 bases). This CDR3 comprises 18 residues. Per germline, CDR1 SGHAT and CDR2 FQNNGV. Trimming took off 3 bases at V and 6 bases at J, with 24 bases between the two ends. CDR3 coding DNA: TGTGCCAGCAGCTTTAGTATTAGGCGGGGGCGTCCGGTCAATGAGCAGTTCTTC. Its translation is CASSFSIRRGRPVNEQFF.

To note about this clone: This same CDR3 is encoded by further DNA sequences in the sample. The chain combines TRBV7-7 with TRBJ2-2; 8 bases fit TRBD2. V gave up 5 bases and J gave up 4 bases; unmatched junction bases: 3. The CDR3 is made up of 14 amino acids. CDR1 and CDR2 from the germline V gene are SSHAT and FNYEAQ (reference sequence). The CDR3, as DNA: TGTGCCAGCAGCCTCGGACTAGCCACCGGGGAGCTGTTTTTT. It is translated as CASSLGLATGELFF.

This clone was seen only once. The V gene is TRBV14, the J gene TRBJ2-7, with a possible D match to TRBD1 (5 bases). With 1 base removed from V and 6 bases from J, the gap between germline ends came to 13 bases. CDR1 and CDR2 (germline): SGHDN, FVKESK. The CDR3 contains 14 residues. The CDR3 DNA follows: TGTGCCAGCAGCCAAGCAGGGCGAGCTAGCGAGCAGTACTTC. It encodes CASSQAGRASEQYF.

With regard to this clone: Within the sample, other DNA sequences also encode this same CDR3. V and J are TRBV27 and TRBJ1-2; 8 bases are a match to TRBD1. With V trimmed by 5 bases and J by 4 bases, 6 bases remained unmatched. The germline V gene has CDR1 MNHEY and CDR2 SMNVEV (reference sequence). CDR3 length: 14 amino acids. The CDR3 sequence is CASSLSGGGYGYTF. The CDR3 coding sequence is TGTGCCAGCAGTCTGTCAGGGGGCGGCTATGGCTACACCTTC.

The CDR3 spells CASSLGAGLATQETQYF. CDR3 in DNA: TGCGCCAGCAGCTTGGGGGCCGGACTTGCGACCCAAGAGACCCAGTACTTC. The chain carries TRBV5-1 and TRBJ2-5; a weak D match, TRBD2 (5 bases). This CDR3 comprises 17 residues. Germline V gene data show CDR1 as SGHRS and CDR2 as YFSETQ. Trimming took 0 bases from V and 1 from J, leaving 16 bases between them. Variable domain in full (rest from reference TRBV5-1 and TRBJ2-5): KAGVTQTPRYLIKTRGQQVTLSCSPISGHRSVSWYQQTPGQGLQFLFEYFSETQRNKGNFPGRFSGRQFSNSRSEMNVSTLELGDSALYLCASSLGAGLATQETQYFGPGTRLLVL.

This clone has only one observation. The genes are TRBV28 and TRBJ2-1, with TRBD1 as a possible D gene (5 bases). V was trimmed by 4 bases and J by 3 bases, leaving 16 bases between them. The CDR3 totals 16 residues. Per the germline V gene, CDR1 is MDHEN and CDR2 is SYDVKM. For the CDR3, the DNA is TGTGCCAGCAGTTCCCCCCGTCCAGGGAACTACAATGAGCAGTTCTTC. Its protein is CASSSPRPGNYNEQFF. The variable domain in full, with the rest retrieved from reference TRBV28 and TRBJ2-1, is DVKVTQSSRYLVKRTGEKVFLECVQDMDHENMFWYRQDPGLGLRLIYFSYDVKMKEKGDIPEGYSVSREKKERFSLILESASTNQTSMYLCASSSPRPGNYNEQFFGPGTRLTVL.

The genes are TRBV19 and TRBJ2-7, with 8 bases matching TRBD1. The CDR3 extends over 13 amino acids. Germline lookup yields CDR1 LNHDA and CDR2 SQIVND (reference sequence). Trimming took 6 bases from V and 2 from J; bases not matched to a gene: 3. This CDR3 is CASSKDRAYEQYF. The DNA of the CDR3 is TGTGCCAGTAGCAAGGACAGGGCCTACGAGCAGTACTTC.

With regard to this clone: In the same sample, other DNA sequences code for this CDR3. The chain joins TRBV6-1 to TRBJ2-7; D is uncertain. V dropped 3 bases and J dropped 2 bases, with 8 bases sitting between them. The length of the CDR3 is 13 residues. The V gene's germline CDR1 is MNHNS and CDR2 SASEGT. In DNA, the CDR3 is TGTGCCAGCAGTGATAAGGTGCCCTACGAGCAGTACTTC. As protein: CASSDKVPYEQYF.

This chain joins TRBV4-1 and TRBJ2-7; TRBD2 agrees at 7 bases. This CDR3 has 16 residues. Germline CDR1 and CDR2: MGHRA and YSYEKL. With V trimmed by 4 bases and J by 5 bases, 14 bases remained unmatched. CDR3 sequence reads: CASSPRGAGNRNEQYF. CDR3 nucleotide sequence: TGCGCCAGCAGCCCGCGTGGAGCGGGAAATCGCAACGAGCAGTACTTC.

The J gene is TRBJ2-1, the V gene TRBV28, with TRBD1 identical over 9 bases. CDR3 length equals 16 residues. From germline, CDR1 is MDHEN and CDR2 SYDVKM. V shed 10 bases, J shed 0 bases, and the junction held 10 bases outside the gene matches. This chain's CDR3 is CATLNRGPSSYNEQFF. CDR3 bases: TGTGCCACCCTAAACAGGGGGCCGAGCTCCTACAATGAGCAGTTCTTC.

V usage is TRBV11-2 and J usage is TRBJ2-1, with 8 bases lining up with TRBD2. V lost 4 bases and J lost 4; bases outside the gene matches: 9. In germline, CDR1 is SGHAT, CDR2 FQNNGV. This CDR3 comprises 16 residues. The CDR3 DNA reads TGTGCCAGCAGCTCAAAACTAGCGGCGGAGTACAATGAGCAGTTCTTC. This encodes CASSSKLAAEYNEQFF.

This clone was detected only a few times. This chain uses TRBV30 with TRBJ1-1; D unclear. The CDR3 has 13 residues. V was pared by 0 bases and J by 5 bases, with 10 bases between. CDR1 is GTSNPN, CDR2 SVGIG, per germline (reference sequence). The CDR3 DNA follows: TGTGCCTGGAGTGTAGGGTTAGGGACTGAAGCTTTCTTT. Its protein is CAWSVGLGTEAFF.

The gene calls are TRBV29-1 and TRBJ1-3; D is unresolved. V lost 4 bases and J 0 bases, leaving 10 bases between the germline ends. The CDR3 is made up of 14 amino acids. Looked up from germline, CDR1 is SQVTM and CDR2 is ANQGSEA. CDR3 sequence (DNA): TGCAGCGTTGTTGGCGCCTACTCTGGAAACACCATATATTTT. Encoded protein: CSVVGAYSGNTIYF.

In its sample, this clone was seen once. CDR3 DNA: TGCGCCAGCAGCTTGTTTCCAGGGGGGAGGCAGCCCCAGCATTTT. Translated, it gives CASSLFPGGRQPQHF. The V and J genes are TRBV5-1 and TRBJ1-5; 7 positions match TRBD1. Trimming cost V 1 base and J 7 bases; bases outside gene matches: 8. The CDR3 length is 15 residues. Germline V gene data show CDR1 as SGHRS and CDR2 as YFSETQ. Drawing the rest from reference TRBV5-1 and TRBJ1-5, the complete variable domain is KAGVTQTPRYLIKTRGQQVTLSCSPISGHRSVSWYQQTPGQGLQFLFEYFSETQRNKGNFPGRFSGRQFSNSRSEMNVSTLELGDSALYLCASSLFPGGRQPQHFGDGTRLSIL.

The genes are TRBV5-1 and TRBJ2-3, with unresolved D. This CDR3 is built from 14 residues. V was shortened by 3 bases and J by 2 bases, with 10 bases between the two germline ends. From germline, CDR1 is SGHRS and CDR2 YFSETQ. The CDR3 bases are TGCGCCAGCAGCTCAGTCCTGGACACAGATACGCAGTATTTT. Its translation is CASSSVLDTDTQYF.

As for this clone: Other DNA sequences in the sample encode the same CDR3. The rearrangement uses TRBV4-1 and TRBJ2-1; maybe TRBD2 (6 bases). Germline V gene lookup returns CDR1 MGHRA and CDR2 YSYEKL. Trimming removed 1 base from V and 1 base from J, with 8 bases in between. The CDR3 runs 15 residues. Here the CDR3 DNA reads TGCGCCAGCAGCCAAGGACTAGTATCCTACAATGAGCAGTTCTTC. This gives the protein CASSQGLVSYNEQFF.

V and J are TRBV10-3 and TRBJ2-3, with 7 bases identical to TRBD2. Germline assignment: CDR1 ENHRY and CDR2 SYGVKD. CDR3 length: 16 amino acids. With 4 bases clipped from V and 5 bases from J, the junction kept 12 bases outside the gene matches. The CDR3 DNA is TGTGCCATCAGTGTTGGCCTCTCGGGACTAAAAGATACGCAGTATTTT. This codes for CAISVGLSGLKDTQYF.